What follows is one T cell receptor beta chain and its context. Its matching antigen is unknown. This sample is part of a study of OX40 agonist ivuxolimab in advanced cancers. Study information: People in dose escalation had one of these cancers: hepatocellular carcinoma, melanoma, renal cell or head and neck cancer.

Measured with immunoSEQ multiplex PCR; TCRdb has only the in-frame clones, and not every one. The repertoire holds about 63,000 clones, with 81% as singletons. Per germline, CDR1 LGHNA and CDR2 YNFKEQ. This CDR3 comprises 16 residues. Trimming cost V 0 bases and J 5 bases; bases outside gene matches: 2. Findings of the study overall: CD8+ T cells were the subset that, on average, had more expanded clones than CD4+. Expanded peripheral T cells had an undetermined antigen specificity.

Blood specimens came from baseline, cycle 4 day 1, and cycle 7 day 1. The sample consisted of CD4+ or CD8+ T cells sorted from blood, taken in a trial of the OX40 agonist ivuxolimab. This clonotype was obtained from an adult with an advanced solid tumor such as melanoma, head and neck, liver or kidney cancer. The V call is TRBV4-2, the J call TRBJ2-1; 12 bases are a match to TRBD2. In DNA, the CDR3 is TGTGCCAGCAGCCAAGATCTAGCGGGGGGGGACAATGAGCAGTTCTTC. It yields the protein CASSQDLAGGDNEQFF.